A selection of T cell receptor beta chains follows, all from one sample in a study of cytomegalovirus exposure and HLA in healthy donors. Measured with immunoSEQ multiplex PCR; TCRdb has only the in-frame clones, and not every one. This table has approximately 130,000 clones, 8.9% appearing once. Source material: PBMCs. These TCRs come from a woman aged 40 to 49 in good health and CMV-seropositive. Both conserved end residues are part of each CDR3. The D gene is left open where the match is weak.

V gene,D gene,J gene,CDR3 protein
TRBV5-4,NA,TRBJ2-5,CASSFRGRETQYF
TRBV2,TRBD1,TRBJ1-1,CASSEGQGSTEAFF
TRBV15,NA,TRBJ1-1,CATSREQTNTEAFF
TRBV2,NA,TRBJ1-1,CASSVGGSNTEAFF
TRBV6-5,NA,TRBJ2-2,CASNPLTGNTGELFF
TRBV9,NA,TRBJ2-5,CASSAQVTGYETQYF
TRBV18,TRBD1,TRBJ2-5,CASSSGTGTKTQYF
TRBV6-1,NA,TRBJ1-2,CASSATATTGYGYTF
TRBV11-2,TRBD2,TRBJ2-2,CASSLRLGSGGRVGELFF
TRBV16,NA,TRBJ2-7,CASSQLARYEQYF
TRBV19,NA,TRBJ1-4,CATALGHLNEKLFF
TRBV6-6,TRBD1,TRBJ1-1,CASSPRTGDYTEAFF
TRBV2,NA,TRBJ2-1,CASSTGYHEQFF
TRBV6-5,TRBD1,TRBJ2-7,CASTPLDRASYEQYF
TRBV19,NA,TRBJ2-1,CASSRRLDPNEQFF
TRBV5-8,NA,TRBJ1-2,CASSFAGRYGYTF
TRBV5-1,NA,TRBJ1-6,CASSTGTSSYNSPLHF
TRBV7-9,NA,TRBJ1-1,CASSLMEDTEAFF
TRBV10-3,TRBD1,TRBJ1-1,CAISALGDRTRGTEAFF
TRBV11-2,TRBD2,TRBJ2-7,CASSFPPAGSEREQYF
TRBV7-2,TRBD1,TRBJ1-2,CASSTDTGGWGGYTF
TRBV9,NA,TRBJ2-2,CASSVGWQGGGELFF
TRBV19,NA,TRBJ1-2,CAFDNNWDFRGYTF
TRBV10-3,NA,TRBJ1-5,CAISDPRVGGSASQPQHF
TRBV5-1,NA,TRBJ2-1,CASSLDWSNEQFF
TRBV6-5,TRBD2,TRBJ2-3,CASTSGGPQNTQYF
TRBV5-1,TRBD2,TRBJ2-7,CASSASGGVNYEQYF
TRBV5-6,TRBD1,TRBJ1-2,CASSFLDRVIGYTF
TRBV29-1,TRBD1,NA,CSAGGQGSSSYEQYF
TRBV6-6,NA,TRBJ1-1,CASSYREGNTEAFF
TRBV5-4,TRBD2,TRBJ2-5,CASSREAGTQYF
TRBV19,TRBD1,TRBJ1-2,CASRDRAYGYTF
TRBV2,TRBD1,TRBJ2-7,CASRTDRGEPYEQYF
TRBV7-6,TRBD1,TRBJ1-1,CASSARQGVTEAFF
TRBV7-7,NA,TRBJ2-1,CASSLGRGNNEQFF
TRBV29-1,TRBD1,TRBJ2-1,CSVAWDSVEAQFF
TRBV19,TRBD1,TRBJ1-4,CASSIPGQGDEKLFF
TRBV4-1,TRBD1,NA,CASSQAPWTGGDYEQYF
TRBV11-2,NA,TRBJ2-5,CASSLEFGQETQYF
TRBV4-1,TRBD2,TRBJ2-1,CASSLERLAGGQEQFF
TRBV15,TRBD1,TRBJ1-5,CATAWGQMSNQPQHF